These 22 T cell receptor beta chains came from one sample sequenced in a study of blood T cell repertoires in COVID-19. TCRdb's table, derived via immunoSEQ multiplex PCR, lists solely in-frame clones and lacks some. The sample has 75,000 to 100,000 clones; around 80% are singletons. Sequencing used peripheral blood. Receptor source: a human donor in a cohort sampled during active COVID-19.

There are a few counts of this clone. V is TRBV7-9 and J is TRBJ1-4; D possibly corresponds to TRBD1 (6 bases). The V end lost 1 base, the J end lost 5 bases, and 11 bases lay between the germline ends. Germline loops: CDR1 SEHNR, CDR2 FQNEAQ (reference sequence). CDR3 length: 15 residues. The CDR3 region is CASSLEGGHNEKLFF. CDR3 in DNA: TGTGCCAGCAGCTTAGAGGGGGGGCACAATGAAAAACTGTTTTTT.

This rearrangement joins TRBV19 to TRBJ1-1, with D tentatively TRBD1 (5 bases). Germline CDR1 LNHDA, CDR2 SQIVND (reference sequence). This CDR3 is built from 15 residues. V shed 7 bases and J shed 4 bases, with 19 bases lying between them. This chain's CDR3 is CASTTGVGTGTEAFF. CDR3 DNA: TGTGCCAGTACCACGGGAGTCGGGACCGGCACTGAAGCTTTCTTT. Using reference TRBV19 and TRBJ1-1 for the parts outside the CDR3, the full variable domain is DGGITQSPKYLFRKEGQNVTLSCEQNLNHDAMYWYRQDPGQGLRLIYYSQIVNDFQKGDIAEGYSVSREKKESFPLTVTSAQKNPTAFYLCASTTGVGTGTEAFFGQGTRLTVV.

This clone was seen just once. The rearrangement links TRBV9 to TRBJ2-5; possible D gene TRBD2, 6 bases. Trimming cost V 7 bases and J 4 bases, with 20 bases left between them. Germline V CDR1 and CDR2: SGDLS, YYNGEE. The CDR3 totals 15 residues. CDR3 coding DNA: TGTGCCAGCGCGGGCTTACGGGGGTATGGAGAGACCCAGTACTTC. This encodes CASAGLRGYGETQYF. Combining the CDR3 with reference TRBV9 and TRBJ2-5 gives the whole variable domain DSGVTQTPKHLITATGQRVTLRCSPRSGDLSVYWYQQSLDQGLQFLIQYYNGEERAKGNILERFSAQQFPDLHSELNLSSLELGDSALYFCASAGLRGYGETQYFGPGTRLLVL.

For the CDR3, the DNA is TGTGCCTGGAGTGTACCTCCCGGACAGGCAGATCAGCCCCAGCATTTT. Translating gives CAWSVPPGQADQPQHF. V usage is TRBV30 and J usage is TRBJ1-5; TRBD1 agrees at 7 bases. The V gene end was trimmed by 0 bases and the J gene end by 5 bases; junction bases not matched to a gene: 10. The CDR3 covers 16 residues. Per germline, CDR1 GTSNPN and CDR2 SVGIG (reference sequence). Variable domain in full (rest from reference TRBV30 and TRBJ1-5): SQTIHQWPATLVQPVGSPLSLECTVEGTSNPNLYWYRQAAGRGLQLLFYSVGIGQISSEVPQNLSASRPQDRQFILSSKKLLLSDSGFYLCAWSVPPGQADQPQHFGDGTRLSIL.

The chain couples TRBV7-2 to TRBJ1-4, with D hard to call. The CDR3 sequence is 15 residues long. Germline CDR1 and CDR2: SGHTA and FQGNSA. Trimming took off 5 bases at V and 3 bases at J, with 13 bases between the two ends. CDR3 in DNA: TGTGCCAGCAGCAAGGGAGGGCAACCTAATGAAAAACTGTTTTTT. It translates to CASSKGGQPNEKLFF.

This clone has only one observation. J is TRBJ1-6 and V is TRBV5-1; tentatively, D is TRBD1 (6 bases). Germline V gives CDR1 SGHRS, CDR2 YFSETQ. The CDR3 length is 18 residues. With 0 bases removed from V and 0 bases from J, the gap between germline ends came to 13 bases. The CDR3 DNA sequence: TGCGCCAGCAGCTTGGTTGGACAGCCTAGCTCCTATAATTCACCCCTCCACTTT. Amino acids: CASSLVGQPSSYNSPLHF.

The CDR3 coding sequence is TGCAGTGCTTGGGGGGGTACTGAAGCTTTCTTT. It yields the protein CSAWGGTEAFF. The J gene is TRBJ1-1, the V gene TRBV20-1, with TRBD1 as a possible D gene (5 bases). V dropped 5 bases and J dropped 5 bases, with 9 bases sitting between them. CDR1 is DFQATT and CDR2 is SNEGSKA in the germline V gene (reference sequence). The CDR3 is 11 residues long.

This clone was counted once. Other DNA sequences in the same sample also yield this CDR3. This rearrangement joins TRBV18 to TRBJ2-5, with a tentative D call TRBD2 (6 bases). Trimming removed 2 bases from V and 4 bases from J, with 11 bases in between. Per germline, CDR1 KGHSH and CDR2 LQKENI. CDR3 size: 14 residues. CDR3 nucleotides: TGTGCCAGCTCACCAAATCGGGGGAGAGAGACCCAGTACTTC. Translated: CASSPNRGRETQYF.

The genes are TRBV19 and TRBJ1-5; 12 bases agree with TRBD1. Trimming at V came to 6 bases and at J to 6 bases, leaving 3 bases not matched to a gene. The CDR3 is 14 residues long. Germline CDR1 is LNHDA and CDR2 is SQIVND (reference sequence). The CDR3 sequence: CASSWDRGPQPQHF. CDR3 bases: TGTGCCAGTAGCTGGGACAGGGGGCCTCAGCCCCAGCATTTT.

The chain is built from TRBV7-9 and TRBJ1-5; no firm D call. Germline assignment: CDR1 SEHNR and CDR2 FQNEAQ (reference sequence). V was clipped by 3 bases and J by 5 bases, with 8 bases between them. This CDR3 is built from 13 residues. The CDR3, as DNA: TGTGCCAGCAGCTTGGTCGGGGATCAGCCCCAGCATTTT. This codes for CASSLVGDQPQHF.

The J gene is TRBJ1-5, the V gene TRBV6-5; D may be TRBD1 (5 bases). Looked up from germline, CDR1 is MNHEY and CDR2 is SVGAGI. Trimming removed 3 bases from V and 4 bases from J, with 16 bases in between. CDR3 length: 16 residues. CDR3 nucleotide sequence: TGTGCCAGCAGTTATGGGGCTCCGGGGGTGAATCAGCCCCAGCATTTT. Amino acid sequence: CASSYGAPGVNQPQHF.

The chain combines TRBV7-2 with TRBJ1-5; 7 positions match TRBD1. Germline CDR1 and CDR2: SGHTA and FQGNSA. The CDR3 totals 15 residues. Unmatched junction bases numbered 6, after V lost 2 bases and J lost 5 bases. CDR3 amino acids: CASSLRGRGDQPQHF. DNA for the CDR3: TGTGCCAGCAGCTTAAGGGGGCGGGGGGATCAGCCCCAGCATTTT.

In this sample, this clone turned up many times. The CDR3 DNA follows: TGTGCCAGCAGCCTCTCGGGTGGGGAGCTGTTTTTT. This encodes CASSLSGGELFF. J is TRBJ2-2 and V is TRBV7-9; unclear D gene. Germline V gives CDR1 SEHNR, CDR2 FQNEAQ (reference sequence). CDR3 length equals 12 residues. Deletions cut 5 bases from V and 8 bases from J, with 9 bases between.

The sample holds many counts of this clone. This chain uses TRBV18 with TRBJ1-1; D may be TRBD1 (5 bases). V was pared by 2 bases and J by 4 bases, with 20 bases between. CDR1 is KGHSH, CDR2 LQKENI, per germline. CDR3 length equals 17 residues. In DNA form, the CDR3 reads TGTGCCAGCTCACCATATCCGGGCCCCGACACAGGCACTGAAGCTTTCTTT. As protein: CASSPYPGPDTGTEAFF.

The chain employs TRBV4-1 and TRBJ2-3; D is unclear. V was clipped by 3 bases and J by 4 bases, with 17 bases between them. Germline V CDR1 and CDR2: MGHRA, YSYEKL. This CDR3 contains 16 residues. This chain's CDR3 is CASSQSRFRVPDTQYF. DNA for the CDR3: TGCGCCAGCAGCCAGTCACGGTTTCGAGTCCCAGATACGCAGTATTTT.

A few counts support this clone. The chain is built from TRBV6-5 and TRBJ1-2; 9 bases are shared with TRBD1. Germline CDR1 and CDR2: MNHEY and SVGAGI. The CDR3 has 13 residues. Losses at the gene ends were 2 bases for V and 9 bases for J; bases not matched to a gene: 4. The CDR3 sequence: CASSYDRGSSYTF. The CDR3 nucleotides are TGTGCCAGCAGTTACGACAGGGGGTCCAGCTACACCTTC.

The chain uses TRBV2 and TRBJ1-6; weak D call: TRBD1 (6 bases). This CDR3 spans 14 amino acids. The germline CDR1 and CDR2 sequences are SNHLY and FYNNEI. V lost 6 bases and J lost 6, with 12 bases in between. Written as DNA, the CDR3 is TGTGCCAGCAGGGGGACATCGGTTAATTCACCCCTCCACTTT. Translated, it gives CASRGTSVNSPLHF.

The rearrangement uses TRBV25-1 and TRBJ1-6; D unclear. The CDR3 is 14 residues long. Germline V gene lookup returns CDR1 MGHDK and CDR2 SYGVNS. With 8 bases removed from V and 5 bases from J, the gap between germline ends came to 13 bases. DNA for the CDR3: TGTGCCAGCGGACTAGGAATACATAATTCACCCCTCCACTTT. Residues: CASGLGIHNSPLHF.

This chain uses TRBV7-9 with TRBJ2-7; D possibly corresponds to TRBD1 (6 bases). CDR3 length equals 13 residues. Germline-derived CDR1 and CDR2 are SEHNR and FQNEAQ (reference sequence). V shed 5 bases and J shed 5 bases, with 13 bases lying between them. In nucleotides, the CDR3 is TGTGCCAGCAGCACACAGGGCCCCCACGAGCAGTACTTC. It specifies CASSTQGPHEQYF.

The chain has TRBV19 and TRBJ1-3, with 7 positions matching TRBD1. Germline V gene sequence: CDR1 LNHDA, CDR2 SQIVND (reference sequence). V gave up 5 bases and J gave up 0 bases; unmatched junction bases: 4. CDR3 size: 15 residues. CDR3 in amino acids: CASSRDRSSGNTIYF. In DNA, the CDR3 is TGTGCCAGTAGTCGGGACAGATCCTCTGGAAACACCATATATTTT.

To note about this clone: The junction and the germline gene differ at one end; a read error may be behind it. V usage is TRBV10-2 and J usage is TRBJ1-3, with D perhaps matching TRBD1 (6 bases). The length of the CDR3 is 12 residues. From germline, CDR1 is WSHSY and CDR2 SAAADI. CDR3 DNA sequence: TGCGCCAGCAGGGATGAGAAGGGGGACCGTAACTTT. Amino acid sequence: CASRDEKGDRNF.

The V call is TRBV28, the J call TRBJ2-3; D uncertain. This CDR3 is 16 amino acids long. Trimming pared 4 bases from V and 0 bases from J, leaving 14 bases between. From germline, CDR1 is MDHEN and CDR2 SYDVKM. The CDR3 region is CASSSGIRSSTDTQYF. CDR3 nucleotide sequence: TGTGCCAGCAGTTCCGGTATCCGGTCTAGCACAGATACGCAGTATTTT.